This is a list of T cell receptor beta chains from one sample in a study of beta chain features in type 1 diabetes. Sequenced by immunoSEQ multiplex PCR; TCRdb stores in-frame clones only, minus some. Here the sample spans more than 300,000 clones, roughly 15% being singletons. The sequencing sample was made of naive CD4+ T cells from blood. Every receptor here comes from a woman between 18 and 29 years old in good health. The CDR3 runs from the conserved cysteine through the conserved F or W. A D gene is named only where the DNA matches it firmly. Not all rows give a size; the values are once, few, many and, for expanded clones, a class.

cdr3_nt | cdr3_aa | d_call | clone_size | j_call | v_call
TGTGCCTGGGGAGGGAGGGGCTACGAGCAGTACTTC | CAWGGRGYEQYF | TRBD2 | few | TRBJ2-7 | TRBV30
TGCGCCAGCAGCTTGTCGCTAGCTTCTACCGGGGAGCTGTTTTTT | CASSLSLASTGELFF | . | few | TRBJ2-2 | TRBV5-1
TGTGCCAGCAGCTCGCAAACAAGACAGGGGATCCGCTACGAGCAGTACTTC | CASSSQTRQGIRYEQYF | TRBD1 | few | TRBJ2-7 | TRBV13
TGTGCCAGCAGCCCCGCGGGTTGGGACACTGAAGCTTTCTTT | CASSPAGWDTEAFF | . | . | TRBJ1-1 | TRBV28
TGTGCCTGGGAACTAGCGGGAGTCAAAAACATTCAGTACTTC | CAWELAGVKNIQYF | TRBD2 | . | TRBJ2-4 | TRBV30
TGTGCCAGCAGCACGGGGGGTAGACAGGGGGACCAGTTCTTC | CASSTGGRQGDQFF | TRBD1 | . | TRBJ2-1 | TRBV7-8
TGTGCCAGCTCACCCAACAGAGATACTCCCCAGCATTTT | CASSPNRDTPQHF | . | . | TRBJ1-5 | TRBV18
TGTGCCTGGAGTGTAACTAGCGGGCCCACAGATACGCAGTATTTT | CAWSVTSGPTDTQYF | TRBD2 | few | TRBJ2-3 | TRBV30
TGTGCCAGCAGCTACGGAGTCAATAGCAATCAGCCCCAGCATTTT | CASSYGVNSNQPQHF | . | few | TRBJ1-5 | TRBV9
TGTGCCAGCAGCGCCGACAGGCCCGCCTACAATGAGCAGTTCTTC | CASSADRPAYNEQFF | . | few | TRBJ2-1 | TRBV7-2
TGTGCCACCAGCAGCGTCCTGGGACATCGAAGCACAGATACGCAGTATTTT | CATSSVLGHRSTDTQYF | . | few | TRBJ2-3 | TRBV15
TGTGCCAGCAGCTTAGGGCAGGGAATTAACGAGCAGTACTTC | CASSLGQGINEQYF | . | . | TRBJ2-7 | TRBV7-2
TGCGCCAGCAGTGGTAGAGGGACGAACACCGGGGAGCTGTTTTTT | CASSGRGTNTGELFF | . | few | TRBJ2-2 | TRBV5-1
TGCGCCAGCAGCTTGGAGTCTTGGACTCAAGGAAATTACAATGAGCAGTTCTTC | CASSLESWTQGNYNEQFF | . | . | TRBJ2-1 | TRBV5-1
TGTGCCAGCAGTTTGTGGACAGCGGTCTACGAGCAGTACTTC | CASSLWTAVYEQYF | . | few | TRBJ2-7 | TRBV28